The clone carrying this T cell receptor beta chain was detected ten times or more. Antigen specificity is unknown. This sample is drawn from a study of T cells after posttransplantation cyclophosphamide. Clones were sequenced by immunoSEQ multiplex PCR, and TCRdb holds only the in-frame ones, with some missing. Reported are fewer than 40,000 clones, none seen only once; the ten largest carry roughly 4.3%. Per the germline V gene, CDR1 is KGHSH and CDR2 is LQKENI. V lost 7 bases and J lost 0, with 13 bases in between. The CDR3 has 15 residues. Study outcomes and limitations: Donor CD8+ memory clones often dominated recipient blood repertoires at later times. Blood and skin or GI T cell repertoires showed limited TRB overlap. After PTCy, TRB diversity resembled that of CNI/methotrexate controls.

Sequencing was done on a sample of PBMCs. The V and J genes are TRBV18 and TRBJ1-3, with D unclear. The TCR comes from a woman aged 45-59 years in good health and a related stem cell transplant donor. In nucleotides, the CDR3 is TGTGCCAGCTTTACCATGGGCTACTCTGGAAACACCATATATTTT. Amino acid sequence: CASFTMGYSGNTIYF. Filled out from reference TRBV18 and TRBJ1-3, the complete variable domain reads NAGVMQNPRHLVRRRGQEARLRCSPMKGHSHVYWYRQLPEEGLKFMVYLQKENIIDESGMPKERFSAEFPKEGPSILRIQQVVRGDSAAYFCASFTMGYSGNTIYFGEGSWLTVV.